Listed below are T cell receptor beta chains from one sample, sequenced in a study of long-term antiretroviral therapy in people with HIV. Clones were sequenced by immunoSEQ multiplex PCR, and TCRdb holds only the in-frame ones, with some missing. In the table there are 20,000 to 30,000 clones, roughly 82% of which are singletons. Material: unsorted PBMCs, obtained 3 years after starting antiretroviral therapy. The receptors here all came from a man aged 50-59 years with HIV. Both conserved end residues are part of each CDR3.

CDR3 protein,CDR3 length,J gene,V gene
CASSQPGRGRAFF,13,TRBJ1-1,TRBV4-3
CASSGRTSGLSTDTQYF,17,TRBJ2-3,TRBV5-4
CASRPTGTGLYYGYTF,16,TRBJ1-2,TRBV28
CASSLSRANYGYTF,14,TRBJ1-2,TRBV5-1
CASSFYESGRGQANYGYTF,19,TRBJ1-2,TRBV7-9
CASSQDLVRSYEQYF,15,TRBJ2-7,TRBV14
CASSLARMSTEAFF,14,TRBJ1-1,TRBV28
CASSYTVANEQFF,13,TRBJ2-1,TRBV6-6
CASLNTGGKNIQYF,14,TRBJ2-4,TRBV7-9
CASITGAEAFF,11,TRBJ1-1,TRBV27
CASSDDRVFSGNTIYF,16,TRBJ1-3,TRBV5-4
CASSLVVQDTDTQYF,15,TRBJ2-3,TRBV5-1
CASSSGAANQPQHF,14,TRBJ1-5,TRBV11-2
CASSGDGSNQPQHF,14,TRBJ1-5,TRBV9
CASSLGTYSGNTIYF,15,TRBJ1-3,TRBV5-8
CASSLWTSGEETQYF,15,TRBJ2-5,TRBV28
CASSLEEGASQPQHF,15,TRBJ1-5,TRBV7-6
CASSPLLGAGVSGEQYF,17,TRBJ2-7,TRBV28
CASSQGVTEAFF,12,TRBJ1-1,TRBV4-1
CASSYSARSSLHF,13,TRBJ1-6,TRBV6-5
CASSIGTGYEQYF,13,TRBJ2-7,TRBV19
CASSDPRAGEHYNEQFF,17,TRBJ2-1,TRBV25-1
CASSLTGGPGELFF,14,TRBJ2-2,TRBV18
CASSIANSRDRAINYGYTF,19,TRBJ1-2,TRBV19
CASSLMGQGDGETQYF,16,TRBJ2-5,TRBV5-1
CASSLGRGMNEQYF,14,TRBJ2-7,TRBV27
CASSIGLAGVGNEQFF,16,TRBJ2-1,TRBV19
CASSQDTSIGGTNYGYTF,18,TRBJ1-2,TRBV4-3
CASSPLTSGSTDTQYF,16,TRBJ2-3,TRBV2
CATRMSMNTEAFF,13,TRBJ1-1,TRBV2
CASSLGGTSYNEQFF,15,TRBJ2-1,TRBV11-3
CASSEDRAQHF,11,TRBJ1-5,TRBV2
CASRLEYEQFF,11,TRBJ2-1,TRBV6-6
CASSLEGVNTEAFF,14,TRBJ1-1,TRBV28
CASSLTGFYGYTF,13,TRBJ1-2,TRBV5-1
CASSVIMNTEAFF,13,TRBJ1-1,TRBV25-1
CSAGTDTQYF,10,TRBJ2-3,TRBV20-1
CSVGDKIRTDTQYF,14,TRBJ2-3,TRBV29-1
CASSIDRREDYGYTF,15,TRBJ1-2,TRBV19
CASSNTRGTEAFF,13,TRBJ1-1,TRBV5-4
CASSLTLTGGKTQYF,15,TRBJ2-5,TRBV5-1
CASSLITSGQETQYF,15,TRBJ2-5,TRBV7-9
CASSDRDAQSRANVLTF,17,TRBJ2-6,TRBV10-1
CASSHRQNTGELFF,14,TRBJ2-2,TRBV7-9
CASSESGGNTGELFF,15,TRBJ2-2,TRBV2
CASSPRGRGMGETQYF,16,TRBJ2-5,TRBV5-5
CATRPGIAYEQYF,13,TRBJ2-7,TRBV10-3
CASRGTGFHEQYF,13,TRBJ2-7,TRBV6-6
CASTGDYHNEQFF,13,TRBJ2-1,TRBV2